These 10 T cell receptor beta chains originate from one sample sequenced in a study of regulatory T cells in long-lasting Graves disease. iRepertoire HTBI primers and Arm-PCR of CDR3 regions built TCR beta libraries. MiXCR, applied by TCRdb to the multiplex PCR reads, yields one record per CDR3 protein. The top ten hold roughly a tenth of the sample, which has about 440,000 distinct CDR3 sequences, around 17% seen once. Time point described: newly diagnosed GD, antithyroid drugs for less than 3 months. PBMCs were the source of the RNA used for TCR sequencing. The same sample was also studied in work on T cells in Graves' hyperthyroidism and ophthalmopathy.

This specimen consisted of peripheral blood mononuclear cells (PBMCs), obtained at new diagnosis, from a patient treated with antithyroid drugs. The origin of the receptors is a woman under 40 with Graves disease.

This clonotype was seen many times. This chain connects TRBV10-3 to TRBJ2-5; D uncertain. V was clipped by 2 bases and J by 4 bases, with 8 bases between them. CDR3 length: 13 amino acids. In germline, CDR1 is ENHRY, CDR2 SYGVKD. The CDR3 loop reads CAISERNGETQYF. In DNA form, the CDR3 reads TGTGCCATCAGTGAGCGAAATGGAGAGACCCAGTACTTC.

The table lists this clonotype with a count of one. The chain couples TRBV28 to TRBJ2-7; tentative D call: TRBD2 (5 bases). The V end lost 5 bases, the J end lost 6 bases, and 32 bases lay between the germline ends. In germline, CDR1 is MDHEN, CDR2 SYDVKM. The CDR3 is 19 residues long. CDR3 DNA sequence: TGTGCCAGCAGTCGAGGGCCCCTGGAGTTGACGGTAGAGTTAGGCGAGCAGTACTTC. It yields the protein CASSRGPLELTVELGEQYF.

This clonotype occurred a few times. This sequence joins TRBV20-1 and TRBJ2-7; the match to TRBD1 covers 9 bases. The CDR3 loop spans 13 amino acids. The germline V gene encodes CDR1 DFQATT and CDR2 SNEGSKA (reference sequence). Trimming took 6 bases from V and 6 from J; bases not matched to a gene: 9. CDR3 nucleotide sequence: TGCAGTGCAATCGGGACAGGGTATCGCGAGCAGTACTTC. As protein: CSAIGTGYREQYF.

This clonotype was recorded at least ten times. The chain carries TRBV7-2 and TRBJ2-1; no reliable D call. Germline V gene data show CDR1 as SGHTA and CDR2 as FQGNSA. V lost 1 base, J lost 1 base, and 8 bases lay in between. This CDR3 spans 15 amino acids. CDR3 in amino acids: CASSLGPQSYNEQFF. For the CDR3, the DNA is TGTGCCAGCAGCTTAGGTCCCCAATCCTACAATGAGCAGTTCTTC.

This rearrangement joins TRBV7-9 to TRBJ2-2; D unresolved. CDR1 and CDR2 from the germline V gene are SEHNR and FQNEAQ (reference sequence). V was shortened by 0 bases and J by 5 bases, with 19 bases between the two germline ends. This CDR3 spans 18 amino acids. The CDR3 region has the DNA TGTGCCAGCAGCTTAGCTGCTAACGAACCCCCAAAAACCGGGGAGCTGTTTTTT. It yields the protein CASSLAANEPPKTGELFF. Variable domain in full (rest from reference TRBV7-9 and TRBJ2-2): DTGVSQNPRHKITKRGQNVTFRCDPISEHNRLYWYRQTLGQGPEFLTYFQNEAQLEKSRLLSDRFSAERPKGSFSTLEIQRTEQGDSAMYLCASSLAANEPPKTGELFFGEGSRLTVL.

The chain is built from TRBV7-9 and TRBJ2-7; 10 positions match TRBD1. Germline V gives CDR1 SEHNR, CDR2 FQNEAQ (reference sequence). With V trimmed by 4 bases and J by 3 bases, 6 bases remained unmatched. The CDR3 is 15 amino acids. The CDR3 region has the DNA TGTGCCAGCAGCTCCCTCCGGGACAGGGGCTACGAGCAGTACTTC. Translated, it gives CASSSLRDRGYEQYF.

This clonotype was counted between two and nine times. The chain links TRBV14 to TRBJ1-6; D gene uncertain. The CDR3 runs 15 residues. Germline CDR1 is SGHDN and CDR2 is FVKESK. V lost 4 bases, J lost 9 bases, and 16 bases lay in between. CDR3 bases: TGTGCCAGCAGCCCCGTCGGGAGGAATGTTTCACCCCTCCACTTT. It yields the protein CASSPVGRNVSPLHF. Supplemented by reference TRBV14 and TRBJ1-6, the full variable domain reads EAGVTQFPSHSVIEKGQTVTLRCDPISGHDNLYWYRRVMGKEIKFLLHFVKESKQDESGMPNNRFLAERTGGTYSTLKVQPAELEDSGVYFCASSPVGRNVSPLHFGNGTRLTVT.

This clonotype was recorded many times. The chain couples TRBV7-2 to TRBJ2-7; TRBD2 matches at 7 bases. Germline values: CDR1 SGHTA, CDR2 FQGNSA. With 5 bases clipped from V and 3 bases from J, the junction kept 10 bases outside the gene matches. The CDR3 is 15 residues long. CDR3 in DNA: TGTGCCAGCAGCAAAACTAGCGCCCAAGGCTACGAGCAGTACTTC. It specifies CASSKTSAQGYEQYF.

This clonotype was found a few times. The chain employs TRBV5-1 and TRBJ2-1; 8 bases map to TRBD2. The CDR3 runs to 14 residues. Germline loops: CDR1 SGHRS, CDR2 YFSETQ. With V trimmed by 6 bases and J by 2 bases, 4 bases remained unmatched. CDR3 in DNA: TGCGCCAGCACTTCGGGAGGGGCCTACAATGAGCAGTTCTTC. Amino acids: CASTSGGAYNEQFF.

This clonotype has more than one count but fewer than ten. V usage is TRBV11-3 and J usage is TRBJ2-1; TRBD1 is a possible D gene (6 bases). The CDR3 consists of 13 residues. Trimming removed 1 base at V and 8 bases at J, with 9 bases between. Germline V gene data show CDR1 as SGHNT and CDR2 as YENEEA. The CDR3 sequence: CASSLGRGHEQFF. The CDR3 DNA is TGTGCCAGCAGCTTAGGCAGGGGTCATGAGCAGTTCTTC.